One and the same sample provided the 2 T cell receptor beta chains below, sequenced in a study of blood T cell repertoires in COVID-19. Sequencing was performed with immunoSEQ multiplex PCR; in TCRdb, only in-frame clones are kept and a portion is missing. The sample has around 100,000 clones; 91% are singletons. The specimen was peripheral blood. These receptors came from a man younger than 35 with acute or convalescent COVID-19.

This clone has just one count. The chain couples TRBV7-9 to TRBJ1-3; possible D gene TRBD1, 5 bases. This CDR3 is 18 amino acids long. Germline values: CDR1 SEHNR, CDR2 FQNEAQ (reference sequence). Trimming cost V 1 base and J 4 bases, with 20 bases left between them. CDR3 residues: CASSLDKWSGREGNTIYF. CDR3 DNA sequence: TGTGCCAGCAGCTTAGATAAGTGGTCGGGCAGGGAAGGAAACACCATATATTTT.

The chain uses TRBV6-5 and TRBJ2-7; 8 bases fit TRBD2. Trimming removed 7 bases from V and 4 bases from J; junction bases left unmatched: 12. Germline V gives CDR1 MNHEY, CDR2 SVGAGI. The CDR3 sequence is 15 residues long. As DNA, the CDR3 is TGTGCCAGCACTCCCCCGGGGGGGGCCGGGTACGAGCAGTACTTC. Translated: CASTPPGGAGYEQYF.